This T cell receptor beta chain came from a study of blood T cell repertoires in COVID-19. The overall study: The study drew acute and convalescent COVID-19 samples from the United States, Italy and Spain. Sources were T cells, B-cell-depleted T cells, or PBMCs; the material itself was cDNA or gDNA.

Trimming removed 7 bases from V and 8 bases from J; junction bases left unmatched: 8. Germline assignment: CDR1 SNHLY and CDR2 FYNNEI. The CDR3 sequence is 14 residues long. Profiled with immunoSEQ multiplex PCR; TCRdb holds only in-frame clones, not every one. The data contain about 210,000 clones, 84% of them singletons. The TCR originated in a woman aged 45 to 65 with active or convalescent COVID-19. J is TRBJ1-6 and V is TRBV2; 7 nucleotides match TRBD1. The sample comprised peripheral blood. Here the CDR3 reads CASTFDRADSPLHF. In nucleotides, the CDR3 is TGTGCCAGCACCTTCGACAGGGCGGATTCACCCCTCCACTTT. Variable domain in full (rest from reference TRBV2 and TRBJ1-6): EPEVTQTPSHQVTQMGQEVILRCVPISNHLYFYWYRQILGQKVEFLVSFYNNEISEKSEIFDDQFSVERPDGSNFTLKIRSTKLEDSAMYFCASTFDRADSPLHFGNGTRLTVT.